Shown below are 26 T cell receptor beta chains from a single sample sequenced in a study of identical twins. Via MiXCR, TCRdb re-called the 5' RACE reads, giving one row per CDR3 protein. The table includes about 340,000 distinct CDR3 sequences, around 9% detected once. Sequencing was done on a sample of naive T cells sorted from blood. The receptors stem from a woman between 45 and 60 years old in good health.

The chain links TRBV20-1 to TRBJ2-5; 11 bases match TRBD2. CDR1 and CDR2 from the germline V gene are DFQATT and SNEGSKA (reference sequence). Trimming removed 6 bases from V and 5 bases from J; junction bases left unmatched: 11. The length of the CDR3 is 15 residues. CDR3 in amino acids: CSATTSGSSMETQYF. For the CDR3, the DNA is TGCAGTGCCACCACTAGCGGGAGTTCGATGGAGACCCAGTACTTC.

This clonotype was detected many times. The chain uses TRBV29-1 and TRBJ2-1; 10 positions agree with TRBD2. CDR1 is SQVTM and CDR2 is ANQGSEA in the germline V gene. Losses at the gene ends were 2 bases for V and 9 bases for J; bases not matched to a gene: 10. There are 15 residues in the CDR3. This chain's CDR3 is CSVEPGLAGVGEQFF. The CDR3 DNA sequence: TGCAGCGTTGAACCGGGGCTAGCGGGAGTGGGTGAGCAGTTCTTC.

The J gene is TRBJ2-2, the V gene TRBV7-2; 12 positions match TRBD2. Germline trimming cut 4 bases from V and 3 bases from J; bases unmatched to any gene: 3. The CDR3 is 16 amino acids. CDR1 is SGHTA and CDR2 is FQGNSA in the germline V gene. The CDR3 nucleotides read TGTGCCAGCAGCTCTAGCGGGAGGGCTGACACCGGGGAGCTGTTTTTT. Its translation is CASSSSGRADTGELFF.

The rearrangement joins TRBV12-3 or TRBV12-4 to TRBJ2-1; 12 bases map to TRBD2. There are 19 residues in the CDR3. The V segment lost 6 bases and the J segment 6 bases; nucleotides outside the gene matches: 18. Here the CDR3 reads CASRPLTSGRRSWGNEQFF. The CDR3 DNA sequence: TGTGCCAGCAGACCCCTCACTAGCGGGAGGAGGTCCTGGGGCAATGAGCAGTTCTTC.

This clonotype was counted between two and nine times. The chain has TRBV4-1 and TRBJ2-3, with TRBD1 matching 10 bases. CDR1 is MGHRA and CDR2 is YSYEKL in the germline V gene. There are 16 residues in the CDR3. Germline trimming cut 4 bases from V and 3 bases from J; bases unmatched to any gene: 7. The CDR3 is CASSLTRDRGTDTQYF. The DNA of the CDR3 is TGCGCCAGCAGCCTTACTCGGGACAGGGGAACAGATACGCAGTATTTT.

In its sample, this clonotype was seen many times. The V call is TRBV5-1, the J call TRBJ2-1, with D tentatively TRBD1 (6 bases). This CDR3 comprises 13 residues. Trimming removed 2 bases at V and 7 bases at J, with 10 bases between. Germline V gene lookup returns CDR1 SGHRS and CDR2 YFSETQ. CDR3 nucleotide sequence: TGCGCCAGCAGCTTATCACAGGGTAATGAGCAGTTCTTC. The encoded protein is CASSLSQGNEQFF.

This clonotype was picked up a small number of times. The J gene is TRBJ2-2, the V gene TRBV28; TRBD1 aligns across 9 bases. Germline loops: CDR1 MDHEN, CDR2 SYDVKM. The CDR3 has 16 residues. V was clipped by 3 bases and J by 7 bases; unmatched bases: 9. CDR3 amino acids: CASSFVPGQGGGELFF. CDR3 in DNA: TGTGCCAGCAGTTTCGTGCCGGGACAGGGCGGCGGGGAGCTGTTTTTT. The whole variable domain, remainder taken from reference TRBV28 and TRBJ2-2, is DVKVTQSSRYLVKRTGEKVFLECVQDMDHENMFWYRQDPGLGLRLIYFSYDVKMKEKGDIPEGYSVSREKKERFSLILESASTNQTSMYLCASSFVPGQGGGELFFGEGSRLTVL.

The table lists this clonotype with many counts. This chain joins TRBV12-3 or TRBV12-4 and TRBJ2-4, with D possibly matching TRBD1 (6 bases). The CDR3 has 15 residues. The V end lost 5 bases, the J end lost 7 bases, and 18 bases lay between the germline ends. The CDR3 nucleotides are TGTGCCAGCAGTCGCCCCGGACAGACTGCGAACATTCAGTACTTC. Amino acids: CASSRPGQTANIQYF.

This CDR3 reads CASSPQGFSTQYF. DNA for the CDR3: TGTGCCAGCAGCCCCCAAGGGTTTTCGACCCAGTACTTC. The chain is built from TRBV14 and TRBJ2-5; no clear D gene. Trimming pared 4 bases from V and 7 bases from J, leaving 13 bases between. Per germline, CDR1 SGHDN and CDR2 FVKESK. The length of the CDR3 is 13 residues.

This clonotype was observed many times. At one end, the junction sequence differs from germline, possibly due to a read error. The chain is built from TRBV12-3 or TRBV12-4 and TRBJ1-3; no firm D call. The CDR3 consists of 11 residues. CDR3 sequence: CASSLGNTIYF. The CDR3 region has the DNA TGCGCCAGCAGCCTCGGAAACACCATATATTTT.

This clonotype was found a few times. This rearrangement joins TRBV2 to TRBJ1-4, with 8 bases aligning to TRBD1. After removal of 3 bases from V and 4 bases from J, the junction contained 10 bases not matched to a gene. The CDR3 runs 17 residues. Germline V gene lookup returns CDR1 SNHLY and CDR2 FYNNEI. The CDR3 spells CASSEWAGGLYNEKLFF. CDR3 sequence (DNA): TGTGCCAGCAGTGAGTGGGCAGGGGGCCTGTATAATGAAAAACTGTTTTTT.

This clonotype occurred a few times. CDR3 DNA sequence: TGTGCCAGCAGTCCCACGACCACGTACGAGCAGTACGTC. It codes for CASSPTTTYEQYV. The chain is built from TRBV28 and TRBJ2-7, with no clear D. The CDR3 is 13 amino acids. V was cut by 5 bases and J by 4 bases, with 12 bases left in between. From germline, CDR1 is MDHEN and CDR2 SYDVKM.

In this sample, this clonotype turned up many times. This chain joins TRBV11-3 and TRBJ2-4, with no clear D. The length of the CDR3 is 17 residues. Trimming removed 0 bases at V and 0 bases at J, with 12 bases between. The germline CDR1 and CDR2 sequences are SGHNT and YENEEA. The CDR3 DNA reads TGTGCCAGCAGCTTAGACCCCAACGACCTAGCCAAAAACATTCAGTACTTC. Amino acids: CASSLDPNDLAKNIQYF.

The sample holds a few counts of this clonotype. The chain uses TRBV2 and TRBJ2-7; no reliable D call. The CDR3 extends over 12 amino acids. The germline CDR1 and CDR2 sequences are SNHLY and FYNNEI. Trimming removed 1 base at V and 3 bases at J, with 4 bases between. The CDR3 is CASSEVVYEQYF. CDR3 DNA sequence: TGTGCCAGCAGTGAAGTTGTCTACGAGCAGTACTTC.

This clonotype has a count of ten or more. J is TRBJ1-5 and V is TRBV3-1; D gene unclear. Germline V CDR1 and CDR2: LGHDT, YNNKEL (reference sequence). The CDR3 consists of 17 residues. V lost 0 bases, J lost 0 bases, and 12 bases lay in between. Written as DNA, the CDR3 is TGTGCCAGCAGCCAAGAAGGGTTAGGAAATAGCAATCAGCCCCAGCATTTT. Amino acid sequence: CASSQEGLGNSNQPQHF.

This clonotype was recorded at least ten times. The chain uses TRBV5-1 and TRBJ2-2, with D perhaps being TRBD1 or TRBD2 (5 bases each). V was clipped by 7 bases and J by 5 bases, with 9 bases between them. The germline gives CDR1 SGHRS, CDR2 YFSETQ. This CDR3 spans 12 amino acids. The chain's CDR3 is CASRWGTGELFF. For the CDR3, the DNA is TGCGCCAGCCGGTGGGGGACCGGGGAGCTGTTTTTT.

The chain uses TRBV3-1 and TRBJ2-5, with 7 bases fitting TRBD2. The J segment lost 1 base and the V segment lost 4 bases, leaving 9 bases of the junction unmatched. The CDR3 sequence is 16 residues long. Looked up from germline, CDR1 is LGHDT and CDR2 is YNNKEL (reference sequence). This CDR3 reads CASSPGGSGTQETQYF. The CDR3 DNA reads as TGTGCCAGCAGCCCCGGTGGGAGCGGGACCCAAGAGACCCAGTACTTC.

This clonotype was seen repeatedly, ten times or more. The chain carries TRBV6-5 and TRBJ2-7; a weak D match, TRBD1 (5 bases). Trimming removed 6 bases from V and 3 bases from J, with 15 bases in between. CDR3 length: 14 residues. The germline gives CDR1 MNHEY, CDR2 SVGAGI. Here the CDR3 reads CASRNSQGGYEQYF. The DNA of the CDR3 is TGTGCCAGCAGGAATAGTCAGGGTGGCTACGAGCAGTACTTC.

This chain joins TRBV11-1 and TRBJ1-1; D ambiguous. V was shortened by 5 bases and J by 7 bases, with 11 bases between the two germline ends. The CDR3 is made up of 12 amino acids. Germline V gene lookup returns CDR1 SGHAT and CDR2 FQDESV (reference sequence). As DNA, the CDR3 is TGTGCCAGCAGCCCGCGGTCGGATGAAGCTTTCTTT. This sequence encodes CASSPRSDEAFF.

The chain links TRBV7-3 to TRBJ2-5; D unresolved. The germline gives CDR1 SGHTA, CDR2 FQGTGA. The V gene lost 2 bases and the J gene lost 4 bases, with 11 bases spanning the gap. The CDR3 extends over 14 amino acids. CDR3 nucleotide sequence: TGTGCCAGCAGCTTATATTTGGGCGCAGAGACCCAGTACTTC. It specifies CASSLYLGAETQYF.

This clonotype was seen repeatedly, ten times or more. This rearrangement joins TRBV3-1 to TRBJ1-3; D is unresolved. The CDR3 has 17 amino acids. V lost 3 bases and J lost 3, with 18 bases in between. Germline loops: CDR1 LGHDT, CDR2 YNNKEL (reference sequence). CDR3 loop: CASSHRRGRDFGNTIYF. The CDR3 DNA follows: TGTGCCAGCAGCCACCGAAGAGGTCGGGATTTTGGAAACACCATATATTTT.

This clonotype came up a few times. At one of its ends the junction is not consistent with the germline gene, which may arise from a read error. The CDR3 region is CASRPLRGSEANVLTF. For the CDR3, the DNA is TGTGCCAGCAGACCCTTAAGGGGCTCTGAGGCCAACGTCCTGACTTTC. The V and J genes are TRBV11-3 and TRBJ2-6, with D possibly matching TRBD1 (5 bases). Germline V gene sequence: CDR1 SGHNT, CDR2 YENEEA. The CDR3 contains 16 residues.

This clonotype was seen repeatedly, ten times or more. The V gene is TRBV12-3 or TRBV12-4, the J gene TRBJ2-4; weak D call: TRBD1 (6 bases). V gave up 6 bases and J gave up 12 bases, with 15 bases separating them. This CDR3 is 12 amino acids long. The CDR3 loop is CASSPGQFRQYF. CDR3 in DNA: TGTGCCAGCAGCCCCGGACAGTTTCGTCAGTACTTC.

This clonotype was seen a few times. The chain recombines TRBV28 with TRBJ2-7, with a possible D match to TRBD1 (5 bases). This CDR3 is built from 15 residues. Trimming stripped 5 bases from V and 6 bases from J, with 20 bases between. Germline CDR1 MDHEN, CDR2 SYDVKM. The CDR3: CASSAPGSIGAEQYF. In DNA form, the CDR3 reads TGTGCCAGCAGTGCCCCCGGGTCCATAGGGGCCGAGCAGTACTTC.

This clonotype was seen ten or more times. The rearrangement joins TRBV12-3 or TRBV12-4 to TRBJ1-4, with D maybe TRBD1 (5 bases). The CDR3 runs to 13 residues. Trimming took 7 bases from V and 8 from J, leaving 14 bases between them. DNA of the CDR3: TGTGCCAGCACCGTCCAGACAGACGAAAAACTGTTTTTT. The encoded protein is CASTVQTDEKLFF.

The V call is TRBV6-6, the J call TRBJ2-3; 7 nucleotides match TRBD2. CDR3 size: 14 residues. Trimming cost V 1 base and J 6 bases; bases outside gene matches: 4. Germline V gene data show CDR1 as MNHNY and CDR2 as SVGAGI (reference sequence). The CDR3 sequence: CASSYWGREDTQYF. CDR3 nucleotides: TGTGCCAGCAGTTACTGGGGGAGGGAGGATACGCAGTATTTT.